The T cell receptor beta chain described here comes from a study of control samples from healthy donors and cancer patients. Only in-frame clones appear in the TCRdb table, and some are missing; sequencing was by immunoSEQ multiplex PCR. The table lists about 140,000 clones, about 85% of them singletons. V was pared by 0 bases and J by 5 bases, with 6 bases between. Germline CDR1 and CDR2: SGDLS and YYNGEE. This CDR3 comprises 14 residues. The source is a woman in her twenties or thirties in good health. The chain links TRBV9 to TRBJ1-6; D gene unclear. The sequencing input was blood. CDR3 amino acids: CASSVVANNSPLHF. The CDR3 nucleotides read TGTGCCAGCAGCGTAGTCGCCAATAATTCACCCCTCCACTTT.